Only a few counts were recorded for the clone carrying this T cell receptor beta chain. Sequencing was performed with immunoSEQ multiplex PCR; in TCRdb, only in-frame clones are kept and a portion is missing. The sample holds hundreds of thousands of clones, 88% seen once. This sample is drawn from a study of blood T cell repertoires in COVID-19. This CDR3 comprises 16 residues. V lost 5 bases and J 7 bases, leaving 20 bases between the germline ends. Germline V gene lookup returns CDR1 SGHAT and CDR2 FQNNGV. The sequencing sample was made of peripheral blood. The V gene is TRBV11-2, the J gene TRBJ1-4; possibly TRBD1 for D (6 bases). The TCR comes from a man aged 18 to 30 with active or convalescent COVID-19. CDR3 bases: TGTGCCAGCAGCCGTCCCTACAGGGAGCGGAGTGAAAAACTGTTTTTT. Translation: CASSRPYRERSEKLFF.